This T cell receptor (beta chain) comes out of a study of control samples from healthy donors and cancer patients. V gave up 3 bases and J gave up 1 base, with 12 bases separating them. Germline-derived CDR1 and CDR2 are SGHAT and FQNNGV. The CDR3 runs to 16 residues. This clone was picked up one time. Here immunoSEQ multiplex PCR was the method, and the copy in TCRdb shows in-frame clones only, minus some. This table has about 49,000 clones, approximately 86% appearing once. The sequence was obtained from a woman aged 50 to 65 with lung cancer. The sequenced material came from PBMCs. The chain recombines TRBV11-2 with TRBJ2-2; perhaps D is TRBD1 or TRBD2 (5 bases each). DNA of the CDR3: TGTGCCAGCAGCTTGCCGGGACCGGTGAACACCGGGGAGCTGTTTTTT. This translates into CASSLPGPVNTGELFF.